This record concerns one T cell receptor beta chain sequence. Its antigen is undetermined. The sample belongs to a study of shared clonotypes between healthy human individuals. Whole-study results and caveats: In general, naive subsets displayed greater estimated richness than memory subsets did.

CDR3 length equals 14 residues. Deletions cut 5 bases from V and 1 base from J, with 15 bases between. From germline, CDR1 is SQVTM and CDR2 ANQGSEA. An even split of each subset's genomic DNA across several immunoSEQ plates was performed. Profiling relied on immunoSEQ multiplex PCR, and the TCRdb table lists in-frame clones only, not all of them. This table holds roughly 2,500,000 clones, 93% found once. The origin of this receptor is a man aged 18 to 29 in good health. Some clones in this sample may be carry-over from other donors' samples. The genes are TRBV29-1 and TRBJ2-7; TRBD1 is a possible D gene (5 bases). The specimen sequenced was naive CD4+ T cells from PBMCs. Stated subset: CD45RA+ positively selected. In nucleotides, the CDR3 is TGCAGCGTTCAAATTGTCCAGGGTTCCTACGAGCAGTACTTC. It encodes CSVQIVQGSYEQYF.